A selection of T cell receptor beta chains follows, all from one sample in a study of blood T cells in healthy people across ages. TCRdb passed the 5' RACE reads through MiXCR, listing each CDR3 protein once. This sample has roughly 930,000 distinct CDR3 sequences, with about 44% found just once. The sequenced sample consisted of blood. The receptors derive from a man aged 25-45 years in good health. The CDR3 runs from the conserved cysteine through the conserved F or W.

cdr3_aa,j_call,cdr3_length,v_call
CASSRDWTTGTNEKLFF,TRBJ1-4,17,TRBV4-1
CSVDSEEIQETQYF,TRBJ2-5,14,TRBV29-1
CASSEPVTYEQYF,TRBJ2-7,13,TRBV6-6
CASSPHRTGSEKLFF,TRBJ1-4,15,TRBV3-1
CSARDERGGETQYF,TRBJ2-5,14,TRBV20-1
CASSPSTSTSTDTQYF,TRBJ2-3,16,TRBV4-1
CASSPWTSGGEQYF,TRBJ2-7,14,TRBV7-2
CSVGTYRGNTEAFF,TRBJ1-1,14,TRBV29-1
CASSEALQGFWDTQYF,TRBJ2-3,16,TRBV9
CASSFPTEAFF,TRBJ1-1,11,TRBV7-9
CASSQALRTQYF,TRBJ2-5,12,TRBV3-1
CASAGFRETQYF,TRBJ2-5,12,TRBV6-2/TRBV6-3
CASQDGTDQETQYF,TRBJ2-5,14,TRBV2
CSVGPPGEQYF,TRBJ2-7,11,TRBV29-1
CASSLGLSTQYF,TRBJ2-3,12,TRBV6-5
CAWSVGSLYEQYF,.,13,TRBV30
CASSFGEEGTNYGYTF,TRBJ1-2,16,TRBV28
CASSLKPPSGTGELFF,TRBJ2-2,16,TRBV7-2
CSASLAGTYEQYF,TRBJ2-7,13,TRBV20-1
CASRPTSGGGEQYF,.,14,TRBV12-3/TRBV12-4
CASSQDRVVALSQYF,TRBJ2-3,15,TRBV4-2
CASSLAGNIEKLFF,TRBJ1-4,14,TRBV7-8
CASSGQGRSTMNTEAFF,TRBJ1-1,17,TRBV2
CASSWVSAGTGKYTEAFF,TRBJ1-1,18,TRBV7-9
CASSHGARGPTDTQYF,TRBJ2-3,16,TRBV4-1
CASSQRQGASYNEQFF,TRBJ2-1,16,TRBV5-1
CASRDGGVTDTQYF,TRBJ2-3,14,TRBV5-1
CASYPSGSSNQPQHF,TRBJ1-5,15,TRBV6-1
CASSLGLEGRLNNEQFF,TRBJ2-1,17,TRBV5-1
CASGDLRGGYTF,TRBJ1-2,12,TRBV7-3
CASSRRQTYQETQYF,TRBJ2-5,15,TRBV7-9
CSASIGGGPSTEAFF,TRBJ1-1,15,TRBV20-1
CAISTGTAGYGYTF,TRBJ1-2,14,TRBV10-3
CASSFRDRTKEQYF,TRBJ2-5,14,TRBV6-2/TRBV6-3
CTSSLAGTRSYEQYF,TRBJ2-7,15,TRBV5-1
CASSLEGAGEQFF,TRBJ2-1,13,TRBV7-2
CASSPSGVEQYF,TRBJ2-7,12,TRBV7-2
CAGRDRGASYNEQFF,TRBJ2-1,15,TRBV27
CASSNQGYTEAFF,TRBJ1-1,13,TRBV12-3/TRBV12-4
CTANGLAGSNEQFF,TRBJ2-1,14,TRBV29-1
CASSLMEIKYEQYF,TRBJ2-7,14,TRBV28
CSALAGWSSYNEQFF,TRBJ2-1,15,TRBV20-1
CASSAIARLYEQYF,TRBJ2-7,14,TRBV7-2
CSARDRGGGILNEQFF,TRBJ2-1,16,TRBV20-1
CASSYPPRGNQETQYF,TRBJ2-5,16,TRBV6-2/TRBV6-3
CASSYQTSGAQTQYF,.,15,TRBV27
CSASRDKMREKLFF,TRBJ1-4,14,TRBV20-1
CASRGTASDTQYF,TRBJ2-3,13,TRBV7-2
CAAGRDYSTDTQYF,TRBJ2-3,14,TRBV28
CASGAGNPYEQYF,TRBJ2-7,13,TRBV12-3/TRBV12-4
CASSQDPRGTYNEQFF,TRBJ2-1,16,TRBV4-2
CASSQGSWRGKLHNYGYTF,TRBJ1-2,19,TRBV14
CAISREQGYGQYF,TRBJ2-7,13,TRBV10-3
CASSLEGTFYNEQFF,TRBJ2-1,15,TRBV5-1
CASTQRVQNTGELFF,TRBJ2-2,15,TRBV6-6
CASSPGLVITDTQYF,TRBJ2-3,15,TRBV6-2/TRBV6-3
CASSAQGGATGELFF,TRBJ2-2,15,TRBV9
CASSLSGGAEDADTQYF,TRBJ2-3,17,TRBV12-3/TRBV12-4
CASSVGDRAVPEAFF,TRBJ1-1,15,TRBV9
CSAMSRDRFETQYF,.,14,TRBV20-1